Each of the 21 T cell receptor beta chains below was sequenced from the same sample in a study of sequential checkpoint blockade in melanoma. Sequencing used immunoSEQ multiplex PCR; TCRdb keeps in-frame clones, though not all of them. The top ten hold approximately 18% of the sample, which has tens of thousands of clones, approximately 68% seen once. Treatment reported: randomized to nivolumab then ipilimumab (arm A) or the reverse (arm B). The source material was CD8+ T cells sorted from blood (inferred from file names), sampled from a patient given nivolumab and ipilimumab in sequence. Receptors originate from a human donor with melanoma.

This sequence joins TRBV7-9 and TRBJ2-5; TRBD2 is a possible D gene (6 bases). The CDR3 length is 12 residues. Germline CDR1 and CDR2: SEHNR and FQNEAQ (reference sequence). V was clipped by 8 bases and J by 5 bases, with 12 bases between them. CDR3 in DNA: TGTGCCAGCGGAGGGATTCGGGAGACCCAGTACTTC. It is translated as CASGGIRETQYF.

In this sample, this clone turned up once. The genes are TRBV6-5 and TRBJ2-7, with TRBD1 matching 7 bases. In germline, CDR1 is MNHEY, CDR2 SVGAGI. The V gene end was trimmed by 8 bases and the J gene end by 0 bases; junction bases not matched to a gene: 7. The CDR3 runs 14 residues. CDR3 coding DNA: TGTGCCAGCGGGGAGACAGGGACCTCCTACGAGCAGTACTTC. As protein: CASGETGTSYEQYF.

The chain carries TRBV5-4 and TRBJ2-1; D is possibly TRBD2 (7 bases). V gave up 4 bases and J gave up 0 bases, with 11 bases separating them. CDR1 is SGHNT and CDR2 is YYREEE in the germline V gene (reference sequence). The CDR3 spans 15 residues. The DNA of the CDR3 is TGTGCCAGCAGCGTGGGGGGGCCCTCCTACAATGAGCAGTTCTTC. This encodes CASSVGGPSYNEQFF. Full variable domain (rest looked up from reference TRBV5-4 and TRBJ2-1): ETGVTQSPTHLIKTRGQQVTLRCSSQSGHNTVSWYQQALGQGPQFIFQYYREEENGRGNFPPRFSGLQFPNYSSELNVNALELDDSALYLCASSVGGPSYNEQFFGPGTRLTVL.

The chain recombines TRBV13 with TRBJ2-1; D gene ambiguous. V was cut by 0 bases and J by 0 bases, with 12 bases left in between. The V gene's germline CDR1 is PRHDT and CDR2 FYEKMQ (reference sequence). This CDR3 spans 17 amino acids. This chain's CDR3 is CASSLGSTGSSYNEQFF. The DNA for the CDR3 is TGTGCCAGCAGCTTAGGCTCGACGGGTTCCTCCTACAATGAGCAGTTCTTC.

V is TRBV7-9 and J is TRBJ2-6, with D perhaps matching TRBD2 (6 bases). Germline-derived CDR1 and CDR2 are SEHNR and FQNEAQ (reference sequence). The ends were cut back, 7 bases at V and 2 bases at J, with 12 bases in the middle. The CDR3 runs to 15 residues. The CDR3 nucleotides are TGTGCCAGCACCCGGGGAGGCACTGGGGCCAACGTCCTGACTTTC. It codes for CASTRGGTGANVLTF.

This clone occurred once. V is TRBV29-1 and J is TRBJ2-5; unclear D gene. The germline V gene encodes CDR1 SQVTM and CDR2 ANQGSEA. The CDR3 spans 13 residues. The V end lost 2 bases, the J end lost 5 bases, and 12 bases lay between the germline ends. The CDR3 DNA reads as TGCAGCGTTGAACCTGTCGTCTCCGAGACCCAGTACTTC. The encoded protein is CSVEPVVSETQYF.

V usage is TRBV27 and J usage is TRBJ2-2; no clear D. V was cut by 0 bases and J by 8 bases, with 13 bases left in between. Germline V lookup: CDR1 MNHEY, CDR2 SMNVEV (reference sequence). CDR3 size: 15 residues. CDR3 in DNA: TGTGCCAGCAGTTTATCTTCACCCGAGTTTGGGGAGCTGTTTTTT. It specifies CASSLSSPEFGELFF.

This clone has only one observation. The gene calls are TRBV9 and TRBJ2-5; TRBD2 matches at 9 bases. The trim removed 1 base at V and 1 base at J, leaving 2 bases unmatched. The V gene's germline CDR1 is SGDLS and CDR2 YYNGEE. The length of the CDR3 is 15 residues. DNA of the CDR3: TGTGCCAGCAGCGTAAGCGGGGGGACCCAAGAGACCCAGTACTTC. Translating gives CASSVSGGTQETQYF.

This chain connects TRBV29-1 to TRBJ1-2, with 8 bases that match TRBD1. This CDR3 has 13 amino acids. Germline-derived CDR1 and CDR2 are SQVTM and ANQGSEA. The J segment lost 2 bases and the V segment lost 4 bases, leaving 3 bases of the junction unmatched. The CDR3: CSVVDRENYGYTF. The CDR3, as DNA: TGCAGCGTTGTGGACAGGGAAAACTATGGCTACACCTTC.

This clone was picked up a small number of times. The V gene is TRBV9, the J gene TRBJ1-2, with no clear D. The CDR3 contains 14 residues. V was shortened by 3 bases and J by 8 bases, with 17 bases between the two germline ends. The germline V gene encodes CDR1 SGDLS and CDR2 YYNGEE. The CDR3 DNA follows: TGTGCCAGCAGCGGCGGACTGATAACTATCGGCTACACCTTC. Protein: CASSGGLITIGYTF.

This clone was observed a few times. The rearrangement joins TRBV10-3 to TRBJ2-7; TRBD2 might be the D (6 bases). This CDR3 is built from 16 residues. The V gene's germline CDR1 is ENHRY and CDR2 SYGVKD. The germline V and J ends were trimmed by 1 base and 3 bases, with 16 bases remaining between them. The CDR3 here is CAISEFSGEMGYEQYF. As DNA, the CDR3 is TGTGCCATCAGTGAGTTCTCGGGGGAGATGGGCTACGAGCAGTACTTC.

This chain connects TRBV4-3 to TRBJ2-3; tentative D call: TRBD1 (7 bases). Germline CDR1 reads LGHNA; CDR2 reads YSLEER. The V end lost 1 base, the J end lost 5 bases, and 16 bases lay between the germline ends. This CDR3 is built from 16 residues. The CDR3 protein is CASSQGTRQGGDTQYF. The CDR3 DNA reads TGCGCCAGCAGCCAAGGAACGAGGCAGGGGGGAGATACGCAGTATTTT.

This clone appeared a single time. The chain is built from TRBV7-8 and TRBJ2-7; 16 nucleotides align to TRBD2. The junction had 5 bases not matched to a gene; V was cut back by 0 bases and J by 3 bases. The germline V gene has CDR1 SGHVS and CDR2 FQNEAQ. The CDR3 loop spans 18 amino acids. The CDR3: CASSLAGTSGGDLYEQYV. Here the CDR3 DNA reads TGTGCCAGCAGCTTAGCTGGGACTAGCGGGGGGGACCTCTACGAGCAGTACGTC.

The chain carries TRBV19 and TRBJ1-5; D gene ambiguous. The CDR3 is 16 residues long. Deletions cut 3 bases from V and 2 bases from J, with 14 bases between. Per the germline V gene, CDR1 is LNHDA and CDR2 is SQIVND (reference sequence). The CDR3 sequence: CASSMRRSDGNQPQHF. CDR3 DNA: TGTGCCAGTAGTATGCGGAGGTCCGACGGCAATCAGCCCCAGCATTTT.

The table lists this clone with a few counts. The chain has TRBV11-2 and TRBJ2-1; 7 bases line up with TRBD2. Trimming at V came to 0 bases and at J to 6 bases, leaving 5 bases not matched to a gene. The CDR3 extends over 15 amino acids. Per germline, CDR1 SGHAT and CDR2 FQNNGV. The CDR3 reads CASSLEAGDLNEQFF. As DNA, the CDR3 is TGTGCCAGCAGCTTAGAGGCGGGGGACCTCAATGAGCAGTTCTTC.

The rearrangement links TRBV7-3 to TRBJ2-2, with D perhaps TRBD2 (5 bases). Germline CDR1 reads SGHTA; CDR2 reads FQGTGA. The CDR3 spans 12 residues. The V end was cut by 5 bases, the J end by 7 bases, with 8 bases between. CDR3 amino acids: CASSEGGGELFF. Written as DNA, the CDR3 is TGTGCCAGCAGCGAGGGTGGCGGGGAGCTGTTTTTT.

The genes are TRBV4-3 and TRBJ2-4; 7 bases fit TRBD1. This CDR3 has 15 amino acids. The J segment lost 6 bases and the V segment lost 1 base, leaving 6 bases of the junction unmatched. Germline-derived CDR1 and CDR2 are LGHNA and YSLEER. The CDR3 loop reads CASSQGQGEGNIQYF. The DNA of the CDR3 is TGCGCCAGCAGCCAAGGACAGGGCGAAGGAAACATTCAGTACTTC.

The chain has TRBV19 and TRBJ1-2; D is unresolved. The CDR3 is 13 residues long. Trimming pared 5 bases from V and 0 bases from J, leaving 7 bases between. Germline-derived CDR1 and CDR2 are LNHDA and SQIVND (reference sequence). CDR3 in amino acids: CASSPPTNYGYTF. The CDR3 coding sequence is TGTGCCAGTAGTCCCCCCACTAACTATGGCTACACCTTC.

This chain links TRBV6-1 with TRBJ2-1, with a possible D match to TRBD2 (5 bases). Germline V gene sequence: CDR1 MNHNS, CDR2 SASEGT. CDR3 length: 14 amino acids. Trimming cost V 6 bases and J 8 bases, with 17 bases left between them. CDR3 in DNA: TGTGCCAGCAGGGATGGACTCCCCTGGGATGAGCAGTTCTTC. It is translated as CASRDGLPWDEQFF.

The chain couples TRBV4-2 to TRBJ2-5; D might be TRBD1 (5 bases). Trimming pared 0 bases from V and 1 base from J, leaving 6 bases between. This CDR3 is 14 amino acids long. The V gene's germline CDR1 is LGHNA and CDR2 YNFKEQ. CDR3 sequence: CASSQEQVQETQYF. CDR3 in DNA: TGTGCCAGCAGCCAAGAACAGGTCCAAGAGACCCAGTACTTC.

The chain recombines TRBV25-1 with TRBJ2-1; TRBD1 is a possible D gene (7 bases). The CDR3 is 15 residues long. Looked up from germline, CDR1 is MGHDK and CDR2 is SYGVNS. V lost 6 bases, J lost 10 bases, and 22 bases lay in between. CDR3 in DNA: TGTGCCAGCAGCGAGGGGGCGATTAGCGGTGGCGAGCAGTTCTTC. This encodes CASSEGAISGGEQFF.